This TCR beta chain was obtained from a study of cytomegalovirus exposure and HLA in healthy donors (TCRdb year 2017). About the investigation overall: An earlier analysis of roughly 610 of the donors reported about 280 Gb of sequence data and 90 million to 120 million unique TCR beta sequences obtained from 150 million to 200 million T cells. About 300 gigabases of sequencing data and roughly 80 million unique TCR sequences made up an early release that covered 500 to 700 HLA-typed donors. Among the roughly 400 genotyped donors, approximately 77% belonged to the genetic ancestry cluster associated with self-reported Caucasian donors. The study aimed to test whether signatures of past pathogen exposure could be identified by cataloging public T cell receptors. Using immunosequencing, the study profiled T cell repertoires from about 650 subjects and related those repertoires to cytomegalovirus serostatus. Along with the approximately 600-subject first cohort, a separate validation cohort of 120 different subjects was used. The study combined high-throughput TCR immunosequencing, statistical association of individual TCRs with disease status, and machine learning to predict cytomegalovirus infection status. A later analysis re-examined previously published TCR beta repertoires from about 670 donors and added high-resolution HLA genotyping to investigate patterns of TCR occurrence. The later analysis used no new phenotypic data to find candidate immune exposures, relying instead on TCR beta sequences and their occurrence across donors. An earlier analysis of fewer than 700 of the donors applied high-throughput TCR beta sequencing to assess whether each TCR beta V gene segment acted as functional or pseudogenic. Donor age, sex, ethnicity and CMV serostatus were compiled alongside the repertoire data. Genome-wide SNP genotypes for about 65% of the 666 donors were used in a later genetic analysis, which treated that subset as a discovery cohort. All discovery cohort repertoires had been generated on a single sequencing platform. HLA typing covered class I and class II loci at four-digit resolution. Typing coverage differed by locus: A, B, C, DRB1 and DQB1 were typed in about 620-640 donors, DQA1 in 522, DPA1 in approximately 600, and DPB1 in roughly 450. Four or five DR-DQ haplotypes were handled as single units for association and clustering because linkage in the cohort was strong. Across roughly 420 genotyped donors of the cohort, an average of roughly 250,000 unique TCR beta nucleotide sequences per donor were sequenced, and roughly a sixth of those sequences were non-productive. Broader findings and caveats from the paper: A cluster of highly shared sequence variants was judged likely to represent a technical artifact of the sequencing pipeline. A further reported finding was that TCR beta sequences accurately predicted the HLA-A and HLA-B alleles for most subjects in the first cohort. Most TCR sequences were observed very rarely across donors, whereas some public TCRs were present in many individuals. Cytomegalovirus status was reported to be diagnosed by the classifier with high specificity and sensitivity in both the original and validation cohorts. Specific HLA alleles were associated with some 15,000 TCR beta sequences at a false discovery rate of 0.05 in a later analysis. Linkage disequilibrium might explain the correlated functional status among segregating V segments, but an unknown experimental factor could not be excluded. In a later genetic analysis, a missense DCLRE1C variant was associated with V-gene and J-gene trimming of TCR beta chains, and the association was replicated in an independent cohort. According to a later analysis, parvovirus B19, influenza, CMV and Epstein-Barr virus appeared linked to several top co-occurrence clusters. The presence/absence analyses assumed that sequencing depth was roughly uniform across donors, and that assumption may not be true. Compared with equally common non-associated chains, HLA-associated TCR beta chains in a later analysis were more clonally expanded and had lower generation probabilities. Because counts were too low, seventeen rarely observed V segments, including chromosome 9 orphons, were excluded from the earlier analysis of several hundred of the donors. A later analysis found that most CMV-associated TCR beta chains appeared HLA-restricted, with HLA associations seemingly driven largely by CMV exposure. In an earlier analysis of 587 of the donors, most TCR beta V segments were observed in productive rearrangements about 87% or about 30% of the time, broadly matching IMGT annotations. Because the 87-base-pair reads could not distinguish some IMGT-functional V segments, including TRBV6-2 and TRBV6-3, those segments were excluded. In a later analysis, TCR association rates were found to vary across HLA loci, with the most associated TCRs seen for DRB1 alleles and the fewest for HLA-C alleles. A few of the identified cytomegalovirus-associated TCR beta chains were confirmed in vitro to be specific for cytomegalovirus antigens. For the cohort, immune exposure information was limited to CMV serostatus. This cohort had only TCR beta chains sequenced, and the lack of alpha or paired-chain data limited which features could be detected. The authors suggested that the approach could potentially be generalized to other disease states and immunological phenotypes. In the study, around 160 TCR beta chains were listed as associated with cytomegalovirus. HLA typing was unavailable for some donors at each locus, so association tests used only the typed subset. Compared with the 666-donor mean, donors in an Asian-associated ancestry cluster had fewer N-insertions in productive TCRs, according to a later genetic analysis. When HLA alleles, especially DR and DQ, strongly co-occurred, TCR associations were difficult to assign to individual alleles.

The cohort was made up of around 720 healthy bone marrow donors. Cohort members were all nominally healthy when sampled, although unrecorded immune exposures were likely present. The donor tested CMV seronegative, placing the donor among the approximately 360 seronegative members of the cohort. Each donor provided a peripheral blood sample, and peripheral blood mononuclear cells were used for TCR beta sequencing. The Qiagen DNeasy Blood Extraction Kit was used to extract genomic DNA from the blood cell samples. There are 16 amino acids in the CDR3, from cysteine to phenylalanine inclusive. The read is trimmed to its CDR3 DNA, 48 bases read in frame from base 1. V is cut back by 2 bases and J by 7 bases, with 8 bases in the junction unmatched. Sequences ENHRY (CDR1) and SYGVKD (CDR2) are obtained from the germline V gene. Library preparation was by the immunoSEQ multiplex PCR assay. The multiplex PCR relied on a mix of 60 forward primers for TCR Vbeta segments and 13 reverse primers for TCR Jbeta segments. Amplification of the CDR3 region of rearranged TCR beta genes was performed with a multiplex PCR assay on genomic DNA. On the Illumina HiSeq System, the amplified TCR beta libraries were sequenced as 87-base-pair reads. The original pipeline was this. A later analysis counted approximately 84 million unique TCR beta chains across the 500 to 850 repertoires, and 9.5 million to 11 million of these chains were shared by at least two donors. Raw reads were error-corrected and collapsed into unique sequences with a nearest-neighbor algorithm that merged closely related sequences to remove PCR and sequencing errors. CDR3 sequences were aligned to IMGT reference sequences to assign V, D and J gene segments. For a sequence to be retained, at least a six-nucleotide match to both a V gene segment and a J gene segment was required. A rearrangement was called productive if the CDR3 had no stop codons and remained in frame with V and J, and every other rearrangement was called non-productive. CDR3 was defined according to IMGT convention as the region running from the second conserved V-encoded cysteine to the conserved J-encoded phenylalanine. The earlier analysis of about 560 of the donors excluded any sequence lacking an unambiguous match to a single V gene segment. An earlier analysis of almost 600 of the donors classified V segments as functional when productive rearrangements were above 56.7% and as segregating when the standard deviation between donors was above 5%. A statistical classification framework was developed to diagnose cytomegalovirus status using the catalog of TCR beta chain sequences. A later analysis assigned V and J genes by comparing TCR nucleotide sequences with IMGT/GENE-DB human TR gene sequences. A later analysis assigned CDR3 sequences and most-parsimonious VDJ recombination scenarios with the TCRdist pipeline. A later analysis defined each TCR beta chain by its CDR3 amino acid sequence plus V-gene family, and excluded reads lacking a unique V-gene family. To address suspected cross-contamination and a sequencing artifact, a later analysis removed 592 highly shared, low-generation-probability nucleotide sequences. In a later analysis, a clonal expansion index for each public chain was calculated from normalized within-repertoire ranks of inferred template counts. In a later analysis, generation probabilities were computed using a VDJ recombination model fitted to out-of-frame rearrangements, and the results were checked against IGoR. A later analysis scored TCR-TCR, TCR-HLA and TCR-CMV co-occurrence with hypergeometric tests, applying a repertoire-size bias correction to TCR pairs. False discovery rates were estimated in a later analysis by permuting HLA or CMV assignments 20 times. In a later analysis, co-occurring TCRs were grouped using DBSCAN, with TCRdist sequence similarity added in when clustering inside HLA-allele-positive subsets. Co-occurrence clustering excluded repertoires with fewer than 30,000 or more than 120,000 public chains, plus five with anomalous nucleotide sharing. TCRdb mirrors the immuneACCESS table, restricted to in-frame sequences. Some clones are absent from its copies; in checked studies, under half trace to an unresolved V gene, and the reason for the others is unknown. The V and J calls and clone size are taken from that table; D and trimming were inferred from the DNA. The sample table shows under 85,000 clones, and around 70% are seen once. In total, the top ten clones hold approximately 11% of the sample.

Notes on this clone: The antigen it binds to is not known. No qualities accompany the bases; no much larger clone lies one base away.

The sequence was collected from a woman aged 25 to 39 in good health and CMV-seronegative. The sequenced sample consisted of PBMCs. The sequence joins TRBV10-3 to TRBJ1-6; TRBD1 lines up with 7 middle nucleotides. The CDR3 sequence is CAISERGDSSNSPLHF. The nucleotide sequence reads TGTGCCATCAGTGAGAGGGGGGACAGCTCAAATTCACCCCTCCACTTT.